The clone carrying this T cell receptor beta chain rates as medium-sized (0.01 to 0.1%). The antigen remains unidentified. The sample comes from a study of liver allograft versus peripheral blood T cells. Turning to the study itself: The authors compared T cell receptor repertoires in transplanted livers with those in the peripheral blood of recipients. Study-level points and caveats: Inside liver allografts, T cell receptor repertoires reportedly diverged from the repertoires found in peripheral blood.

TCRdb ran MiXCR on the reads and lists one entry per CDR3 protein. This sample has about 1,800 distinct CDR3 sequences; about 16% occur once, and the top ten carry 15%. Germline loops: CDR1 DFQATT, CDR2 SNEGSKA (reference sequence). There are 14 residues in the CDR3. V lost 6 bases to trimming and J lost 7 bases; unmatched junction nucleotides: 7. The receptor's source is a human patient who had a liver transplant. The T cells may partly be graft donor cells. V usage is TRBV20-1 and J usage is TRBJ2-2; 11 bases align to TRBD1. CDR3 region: CSASGQGDIGELFF. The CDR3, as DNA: TGCAGTGCCTCGGGACAGGGGGATATCGGGGAGCTGTTTTTT.